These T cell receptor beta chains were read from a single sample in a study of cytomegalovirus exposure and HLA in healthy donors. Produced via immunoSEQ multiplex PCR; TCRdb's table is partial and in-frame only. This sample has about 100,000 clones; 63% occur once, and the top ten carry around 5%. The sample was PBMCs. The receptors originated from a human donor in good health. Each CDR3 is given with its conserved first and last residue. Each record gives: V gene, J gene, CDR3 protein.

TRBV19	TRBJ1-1	CASSIFGQGSTEAFF
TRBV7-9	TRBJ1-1	CASSFGGQRANTEAFF
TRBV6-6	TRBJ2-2	CASSFDSNTGELFF
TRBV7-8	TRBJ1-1	CASSPPGGRTEAFF
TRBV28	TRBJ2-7	CASTYEGAHNYEQYF
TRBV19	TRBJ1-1	CASSIGVNTEAFF
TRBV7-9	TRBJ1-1	CASNPGTANTEAFF
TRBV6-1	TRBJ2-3	CASSEVRRPSTDTQYF
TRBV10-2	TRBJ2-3	CASSDPWGDRESTDTQYF
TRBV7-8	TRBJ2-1	CASSWGGEQFF
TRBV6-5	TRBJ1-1	CASSYSQQGRGTEAFF
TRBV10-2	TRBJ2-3	CASSRLAGSTDTQYF
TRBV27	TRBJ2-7	CASSFDGISYEQYF
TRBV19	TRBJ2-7	CASSYGTGNREQYF
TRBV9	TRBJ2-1	CASSVAYREVGDNEQFF
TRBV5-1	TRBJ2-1	CASSYSSQTRNNEQFF
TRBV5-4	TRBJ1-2	CASSLESPTGGRIYGYTF
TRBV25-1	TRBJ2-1	CASSQVRGSGRNEQFF
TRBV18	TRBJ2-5	CASSPRTGKQETQYF
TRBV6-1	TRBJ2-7	CASRVRGASKDEQYF
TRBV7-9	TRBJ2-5	CASSSNPGLAGLETQYF
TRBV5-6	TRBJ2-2	CASSLGGPGELFF
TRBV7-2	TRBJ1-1	CASSLPRTGHTEAFF
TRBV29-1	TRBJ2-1	CSVGTFNEQFF
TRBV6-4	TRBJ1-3	CASSERRVYGNTIYF
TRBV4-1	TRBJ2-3	CASSQAPRSWDTQYF
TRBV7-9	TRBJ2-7	CASSLDRPEQYF
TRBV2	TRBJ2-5	CASSGVEPVEAQETQYF
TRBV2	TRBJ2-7	CASSIETGTSVSEQYF
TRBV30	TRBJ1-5	CAWSVQPDQPQHF
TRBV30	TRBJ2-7	CAWSVRGGREYF
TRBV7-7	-	CASSPTGYDEQYF
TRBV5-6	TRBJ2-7	CASSLRFDGGGEQYF
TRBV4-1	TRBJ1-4	CASSLAVRSPMEKLFF
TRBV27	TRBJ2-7	CASSLFRGSTYEQYF
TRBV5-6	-	CASSFGGYEQYF
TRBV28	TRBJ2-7	CASSFFGQGDDEQYF
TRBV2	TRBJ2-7	CASRPPGQAAYEQYF
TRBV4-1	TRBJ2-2	CASTIRQYTGELFF
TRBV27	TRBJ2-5	CASSRGGDRRETQYF
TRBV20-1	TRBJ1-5	CSARGGQSQHF
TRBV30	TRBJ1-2	CAWSRRGRYGYTF